The next 9 T cell receptor beta chains were all read from a single sample in a study of early T cells in non-severe SARS-CoV-2 infection. TCRdb redid the calling of the 5' RACE reads with MiXCR, one entry per CDR3 protein. The sample yields some 70,000 distinct CDR3 sequences, 9.5% to 15% seen once. Sequenced material: whole blood. These receptors were collected from an adult who was a healthcare worker with PCR-confirmed SARS-CoV-2 infection or an uninfected control (not recorded which).

This clonotype has ten or more counts. The CDR3 here is CSARGASSYNEQFF. DNA for the CDR3: TGCAGTGCTAGAGGGGCGAGCTCCTACAATGAGCAGTTCTTC. V gene TRBV20-1 combines with J gene TRBJ2-1; D unresolved. CDR1 is DFQATT, CDR2 SNEGSKA, per germline (reference sequence). The V end was cut by 1 base, the J end by 0 bases, with 7 bases between. The CDR3 length is 14 residues.

The chain joins TRBV18 to TRBJ2-3; TRBD1 might be the D (5 bases). This CDR3 region has 15 residues. V was pared by 6 bases and J by 5 bases, with 18 bases between. Germline CDR1 KGHSH, CDR2 LQKENI. CDR3 protein: CASSSGNRSLDTQYF. The CDR3 DNA sequence: TGTGCCAGCTCCTCAGGGAACAGATCGTTAGATACGCAGTATTTT.

There are many counts of this clonotype. The chain has TRBV24-1 and TRBJ1-5; D gene ambiguous. Germline V gene sequence: CDR1 KGHDR, CDR2 SFDVKD. This CDR3 is built from 13 residues. Trimming removed 3 bases at V and 4 bases at J, with 6 bases between. This chain's CDR3 is CATSDTWNQPQHF. The CDR3 DNA sequence: TGTGCCACCAGTGATACATGGAATCAGCCCCAGCATTTT.

This clonotype has more than one count but fewer than ten. The V and J genes are TRBV5-1 and TRBJ1-1; TRBD1 matches 7 bases. V shed 4 bases and J 4 bases; nucleotides not matched to a gene: 7. The germline V gene encodes CDR1 SGHRS and CDR2 YFSETQ. The CDR3 is 14 residues long. The CDR3 spells CASSVQGISTEAFF. The CDR3 nucleotides are TGCGCCAGCAGCGTACAGGGGATAAGCACTGAAGCTTTCTTT.

This clonotype has ten or more counts. The rearrangement uses TRBV29-1 and TRBJ2-1; 9 nucleotides match TRBD2. Unmatched junction bases numbered 11, after V lost 4 bases and J lost 13 bases. This CDR3 spans 13 amino acids. The V gene's germline CDR1 is SQVTM and CDR2 ANQGSEA. The CDR3 DNA reads TGCAGCGTTGCCGGGTCGCAGCGGGAGGTTCAGTTCTTC. This encodes CSVAGSQREVQFF.

The table lists this clonotype with many counts. The rearrangement links TRBV19 to TRBJ2-6; D is unresolved. V was trimmed by 5 bases and J by 12 bases, leaving 14 bases between them. The CDR3 sequence is 13 residues long. Germline-derived CDR1 and CDR2 are LNHDA and SQIVND (reference sequence). The DNA of the CDR3 is TGTGCCAGTAGTCTAATCCTCTGGGGCGTCCTGACTTTC. This gives the protein CASSLILWGVLTF. The full variable domain, its missing parts supplied by reference TRBV19 and TRBJ2-6, is DGGITQSPKYLFRKEGQNVTLSCEQNLNHDAMYWYRQDPGQGLRLIYYSQIVNDFQKGDIAEGYSVSREKKESFPLTVTSAQKNPTAFYLCASSLILWGVLTFGAGSRLTVL.

This clonotype was observed at least ten times. The rearrangement uses TRBV20-1 and TRBJ2-5, with D unclear. Trimming stripped 3 bases from V and 1 base from J, with 12 bases between. Germline CDR1 is DFQATT and CDR2 is SNEGSKA (reference sequence). CDR3 length: 14 residues. The CDR3 bases are TGCAGTGCTAGTCTCTATTCGCTCCAAGAGACCCAGTACTTC. As protein: CSASLYSLQETQYF.

V is TRBV6-1 and J is TRBJ2-7, with 7 positions matching TRBD2. Germline loops: CDR1 MNHNS, CDR2 SASEGT. CDR3 length: 15 amino acids. V gave up 0 bases and J gave up 4 bases; unmatched junction bases: 6. The DNA for the CDR3 is TGTGCCAGCAGTGAAGCTCGGGGGGTCGGGTACGAGCAGTACTTC. It specifies CASSEARGVGYEQYF.

The table lists this clonotype with a few counts. The chain is built from TRBV28 and TRBJ2-7, with D perhaps TRBD1 or TRBD2 (7 bases each). Germline V gene lookup returns CDR1 MDHEN and CDR2 SYDVKM. The CDR3 extends over 14 amino acids. Trimming stripped 5 bases from V and 7 bases from J, with 18 bases between. CDR3 in amino acids: CASSTQGGGKEQYF. DNA for the CDR3: TGTGCCAGCAGTACCCAGGGAGGGGGCAAGGAGCAGTACTTC. The full variable domain, completed using reference TRBV28 and TRBJ2-7, is DVKVTQSSRYLVKRTGEKVFLECVQDMDHENMFWYRQDPGLGLRLIYFSYDVKMKEKGDIPEGYSVSREKKERFSLILESASTNQTSMYLCASSTQGGGKEQYFGPGTRLTVT.